The rows below give T cell receptor beta chains drawn from one sample of a study of T-cell memory formation after mild COVID-19. A single record per CDR3 protein comes from TCRdb applying MiXCR to the 5' RACE reads. The data hold hundreds of thousands of distinct CDR3 sequences, with 20% to 25% observed a single time. Material for sequencing was PBMCs or a T cell subset sorted from them (not recorded which). These receptors all come from a man aged 18 to 29 who had mild COVID-19 (a few samples of this study predate the infection). Cell type and time point are not known. Both conserved end residues are part of each CDR3. The D gene is left open where the match is weak. The size field is filled for only some rows; it gives once, few, many or a size class.

NA	NA	TRBV20-1	TRBJ2-5	CSARDSGSETQYF	TGCAGTGCTAGGGACTCGGGGTCAGAGACCCAGTACTTC
NA	few	TRBV14	TRBJ1-3	CASSPRLSGNTIYF	TGTGCCAGCAGCCCCCGACTCTCTGGAAACACCATATATTTT
NA	NA	TRBV6-5	TRBJ1-2	CASRRGFSYGYTF	TGTGCCAGCAGGAGGGGGTTTTCCTATGGCTACACCTTC
NA	few	TRBV12-3/TRBV12-4	TRBJ1-1	CASSLVTLNTEAFF	TGTGCCAGCAGTTTGGTCACATTGAACACTGAAGCTTTCTTT
NA	few	TRBV4-1	TRBJ1-6	CASRDSAYNSPLHF	TGCGCCAGCAGAGACTCTGCCTATAATTCACCCCTCCACTTT
TRBD1	few	TRBV6-5	TRBJ1-2	CASSYFDRGKSGYTF	TGTGCCAGCAGTTACTTCGACAGGGGGAAAAGTGGCTACACCTTC
TRBD1	NA	TRBV18	TRBJ2-7	CASSLDRLHEQYF	TGTGCCAGCTCTCTGGACAGGCTGCACGAGCAGTACTTC
TRBD2	few	TRBV4-2	TRBJ2-5	CASSQVAGAGETQYF	TGTGCCAGCAGCCAAGTAGCGGGGGCCGGAGAGACCCAGTACTTC
TRBD2	NA	TRBV3-1	TRBJ2-3	CASSHLAGGTDTQYF	TGTGCCAGCAGCCACCTAGCGGGGGGCACAGATACGCAGTATTTT
NA	few	TRBV9	TRBJ2-4	CASSGTGFDIQYF	TGTGCCAGCAGCGGCACAGGGTTCGACATTCAGTACTTC
NA	NA	TRBV7-8	TRBJ1-5	CASSFSSGDQPQHF	TGTGCCAGCAGCTTTTCTTCGGGGGATCAGCCCCAGCATTTT
TRBD1	many	TRBV2	TRBJ2-7	CASSGQGYEQYF	TGTGCCAGCAGCGGACAGGGGTACGAGCAGTACTTC
TRBD2	NA	TRBV20-1	TRBJ2-3	CSAKPPSGVGDTQYF	TGCAGTGCCAAGCCGCCTAGCGGGGTGGGGGATACGCAGTATTTT
TRBD1	NA	TRBV12-3/TRBV12-4	TRBJ1-1	CASSGQENTEAFF	TGTGCCAGCAGTGGACAGGAGAACACTGAAGCTTTCTTT
NA	NA	TRBV2	TRBJ1-1	CASGSDQDTEAFF	TGTGCCAGCGGTAGTGATCAGGACACTGAAGCTTTCTTT
NA	few	TRBV20-1	TRBJ2-7	CSARDSRTVGEQYF	TGCAGTGCTAGAGATTCCCGGACTGTCGGCGAGCAGTACTTC
NA	NA	TRBV5-6	TRBJ1-1	CASSGDGAAEAFF	TGTGCCAGCAGCGGCGATGGGGCCGCTGAAGCTTTCTTT
NA	few	TRBV9	TRBJ1-5	CASSVAPNQPQHF	TGTGCCAGCAGCGTAGCTCCAAATCAGCCCCAGCATTTT
NA	NA	TRBV5-1	TRBJ2-7	CASSKQGGYEQYF	TGCGCCAGCAGCAAACAGGGTGGCTACGAGCAGTACTTC
NA	NA	TRBV6-2/TRBV6-3	TRBJ2-7	CASSYRPSSYEQYF	TGTGCCAGCAGTTATCGACCCTCCTCCTACGAGCAGTACTTC
TRBD1	NA	TRBV18	TRBJ1-1	CASSPGKGANTEAFF	TGTGCCAGCTCACCAGGGAAGGGGGCAAACACTGAAGCTTTCTTT
NA	few	TRBV10-3	TRBJ1-1	CAISRDTNTEAFF	TGTGCCATCAGTAGAGACACAAACACTGAAGCTTTCTTT
NA	few	TRBV30	TRBJ1-4	CAWGLGEKLFF	TGTGCCTGGGGGTTAGGCGAAAAACTGTTTTTT
TRBD1	NA	TRBV18	TRBJ2-7	CASSPRATGGGEQYF	TGTGCCAGCTCACCCCGGGCGACAGGGGGCGGCGAGCAGTACTTC
TRBD2	NA	TRBV10-3	TRBJ2-1	CAISELAGSDNEQFF	TGTGCCATCAGTGAACTAGCGGGGTCTGACAATGAGCAGTTCTTC
NA	NA	TRBV7-3	TRBJ1-2	CASSLTDTGDYGYTF	TGTGCCAGCAGCTTAACGGACACCGGTGACTATGGCTACACCTTC
TRBD2	NA	TRBV6-2/TRBV6-3	TRBJ2-2	CASRKTSGGITGELFF	TGTGCCAGCAGGAAGACTAGCGGGGGGATCACCGGGGAGCTGTTTTTT
NA	many	TRBV5-1	TRBJ2-1	CASSWDLEQFF	TGCGCCAGCAGCTGGGACCTCGAGCAGTTCTTC
NA	NA	TRBV15	TRBJ2-1	CATSRDWDEQFF	TGTGCCACCAGCAGAGATTGGGATGAGCAGTTCTTC
TRBD2	NA	TRBV4-1	TRBJ2-7	CASSLRLAGAYEQYF	TGCGCCAGCAGCCTTCGACTAGCGGGGGCCTACGAGCAGTACTTC
NA	few	TRBV9	TRBJ1-5	CASSVGGVQPQHF	TGTGCCAGCAGCGTAGGGGGGGTTCAGCCCCAGCATTTT
NA	many	TRBV12-3/TRBV12-4	TRBJ2-7	CASSLGQDLYEQYF	TGTGCCAGCAGTTTGGGGCAGGACTTATACGAGCAGTACTTC
TRBD1	NA	TRBV4-1	TRBJ1-5	CASSRGAQGTFRNQPQHF	TGCGCCAGCAGCCGGGGGGCACAGGGGACGTTCAGGAATCAGCCCCAGCATTTT
NA	few	TRBV4-3	TRBJ2-7	CASSQDRGEQYF	TGCGCCAGCAGCCAAGATCGTGGGGAGCAGTACTTC
NA	few	TRBV4-2	TRBJ1-6	CASSQRENSYNSPLHF	TGTGCCAGCAGCCAACGCGAAAACTCCTATAATTCACCCCTCCACTTT
NA	few	TRBV13	TRBJ2-2	CASSLDANPNTGELFF	TGTGCCAGCAGTCTAGACGCAAACCCGAACACCGGGGAGCTGTTTTTT
TRBD1	NA	TRBV11-2	TRBJ2-4	CASRQNTGTAINIQYF	TGTGCCAGCAGACAAAATACCGGGACAGCCATCAACATTCAGTACTTC
NA	many	TRBV5-1	TRBJ1-5	CASSFGGPGQPQHF	TGCGCCAGCAGCTTCGGGGGGCCGGGTCAGCCCCAGCATTTT
TRBD1	NA	TRBV5-1	TRBJ2-7	CASSVPTGEEYEQYF	TGCGCCAGCAGCGTACCGACAGGGGAGGAGTACGAGCAGTACTTC